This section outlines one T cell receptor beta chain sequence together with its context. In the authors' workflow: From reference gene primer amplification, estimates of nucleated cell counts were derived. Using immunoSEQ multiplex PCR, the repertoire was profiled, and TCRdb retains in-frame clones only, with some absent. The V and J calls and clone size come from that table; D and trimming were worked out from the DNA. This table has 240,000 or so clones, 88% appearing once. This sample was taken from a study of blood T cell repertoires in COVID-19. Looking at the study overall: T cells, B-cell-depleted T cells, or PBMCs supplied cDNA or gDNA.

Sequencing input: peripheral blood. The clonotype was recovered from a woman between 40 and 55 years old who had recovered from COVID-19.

The CDR3 region is CASTRGGTDTQYF. CDR3 in DNA: TGTGCCAGCACCCGCGGGGGCACAGATACGCAGTATTTT. J is TRBJ2-3 and V is TRBV3-1 (or the pseudogene TRBV3-2), with a weak D call TRBD2 (6 bases). V was trimmed by 7 bases and J by 1 base, leaving 9 bases between them. This CDR3 is built from 13 residues. Germline CDR1 reads LGHDT; CDR2 reads YNNKEL (reference sequence).